This T cell receptor beta chain was observed in a study of blood T cells in healthy people across ages. Study-wide findings and caveats: Donor CMV status, an unknown factor, possibly confounded changes in expanded clonotypes. The study found more naive CD4+ cells and higher diversity in long-lived than aged donors.

Details on this clonotype: Its antigen is unidentified.

PBMCs were isolated at a quantity of at least 6 million per sample. A second PCR of roughly 7 to 11 cycles used a sample-barcoded 5' primer and a J-beta primer mix. TCRdb reprocessed the 5' RACE reads with MiXCR, giving one entry per CDR3 protein. The data contain just over 800,000 distinct CDR3 sequences, under 80% of them singletons. This receptor was identified in a man younger than 45 in good health. The sample consisted of blood.

CDR3 sequence: CAISEEDSTGRGYTF. CDR3 in DNA: TGTGCCATCAGTGAAGAGGACTCCACCGGACGGGGCTACACCTTC. This rearrangement joins TRBV10-3 to TRBJ1-2, with D unclear. CDR1 is ENHRY and CDR2 is SYGVKD in the germline V gene. Between the trimmed V and J ends, which lost 3 bases and 8 bases, there was a span of 19 bases. The CDR3 has 15 residues.